This T cell receptor beta chain was documented in a study of T cell responses to AZD1222 COVID-19 vaccine. Study results and caveats: It should be noted that donors were predominantly white British and more often female, and clonal diversity was possibly underestimated. Repertoire collection took place solely once the T cell response had peaked. Regions left unmutated in variants are reportedly the target of nearly half of spike-specific TCRs. Across spike, vaccine-associated CD4 TCRs were found, dominant at 160-218 and 743-854.

The CDR3 covers 15 residues. Trimming cost V 4 bases and J 5 bases, with 17 bases left between them. CDR1 and CDR2 from the germline V gene are SGHDN and FVKESK. This table comes from immunoSEQ multiplex PCR, and its TCRdb copy is limited to in-frame clones, with some not included. This repertoire shows about 70,000 clones, 84% found once; its top ten account for more than 8.5%. Of note for this clone: Antigen unknown.

The sequencing used peripheral blood, collected on day 0 of AZD1222 vaccination. The chain joins TRBV14 to TRBJ1-1, with D maybe TRBD1 (6 bases). This receptor was obtained from an adult in good health. Written as DNA, the CDR3 is TGTGCCAGCAGCCTCACGGGGGCCCCGCGGACTGAAGCTTTCTTT. It encodes CASSLTGAPRTEAFF.